These 9 T cell receptor beta chains were sequenced from one sample in a study of T cell responses to AZD1222 COVID-19 vaccine. Using immunoSEQ multiplex PCR, the repertoire was profiled, and TCRdb retains in-frame clones only, with some absent. The data contain 99,000 or so clones, about four fifths of them singletons. This material consisted of peripheral blood, taken on day 0 of AZD1222 vaccination. These receptor sequences come from an adult in good health.

This rearrangement joins TRBV4-2 to TRBJ1-2; no firm D call. Per germline, CDR1 LGHNA and CDR2 YNFKEQ. This CDR3 spans 12 amino acids. V was clipped by 0 bases and J by 11 bases, with 10 bases between them. CDR3 in DNA: TGTGCCAGCAGCCAAGAGTGGGGTGATTACACCTTC. Its translation is CASSQEWGDYTF.

This clone was counted between two and nine times. The CDR3 reads CASRLGNADRGSETQYF. As DNA, the CDR3 is TGTGCCAGCAGACTCGGTAATGCGGACAGGGGTTCGGAGACCCAGTACTTC. The chain employs TRBV2 and TRBJ2-5; 9 bases match TRBD1. The CDR3 has 17 residues. The junction had 16 bases not matched to a gene; V was cut back by 6 bases and J by 5 bases. Germline assignment: CDR1 SNHLY and CDR2 FYNNEI.

The chain recombines TRBV3-1 (or the pseudogene TRBV3-2) with TRBJ2-3; no definite D call. Germline CDR1 LGHDT, CDR2 YNNKEL (reference sequence). Trimming took off 3 bases at V and 7 bases at J, with 11 bases between the two ends. The CDR3 contains 13 residues. CDR3: CASSQTTANTQYF. The CDR3 coding sequence is TGTGCCAGCAGCCAGACCACCGCCAATACGCAGTATTTT.

V is TRBV9 and J is TRBJ1-3; D remains unclear. This CDR3 contains 15 residues. Trimming stripped 3 bases from V and 0 bases from J, with 10 bases between. In germline, CDR1 is SGDLS, CDR2 YYNGEE. The CDR3 sequence: CASSAETVSGNTIYF. CDR3 bases: TGTGCCAGCAGCGCCGAGACGGTCTCTGGAAACACCATATATTTT. The variable domain in full, with the rest retrieved from reference TRBV9 and TRBJ1-3, is DSGVTQTPKHLITATGQRVTLRCSPRSGDLSVYWYQQSLDQGLQFLIQYYNGEERAKGNILERFSAQQFPDLHSELNLSSLELGDSALYFCASSAETVSGNTIYFGEGSWLTVV.

V usage is TRBV25-1 and J usage is TRBJ2-5; TRBD1 aligns across 8 bases. CDR1 is MGHDK, CDR2 SYGVNS, per germline. Trimming cost V 2 bases and J 4 bases; bases outside gene matches: 3. The CDR3 totals 14 residues. The DNA for the CDR3 is TGTGCCAGCAGTGAACCGACAGGGGTAGAGACCCAGTACTTC. It yields the protein CASSEPTGVETQYF.

The chain recombines TRBV5-1 with TRBJ2-6, with 10 bases aligning to TRBD1. The V gene end was trimmed by 3 bases and the J gene end by 1 base; junction bases not matched to a gene: 7. The CDR3 sequence is 18 residues long. CDR1 SGHRS and CDR2 YFSETQ come from the germline V gene. Written as DNA, the CDR3 is TGCGCCAGCAGCTCCCCGGGACAGGGGCCTTCTGGGGCCAACGTCCTGACTTTC. It yields the protein CASSSPGQGPSGANVLTF. Variable domain in full (rest from reference TRBV5-1 and TRBJ2-6): KAGVTQTPRYLIKTRGQQVTLSCSPISGHRSVSWYQQTPGQGLQFLFEYFSETQRNKGNFPGRFSGRQFSNSRSEMNVSTLELGDSALYLCASSSPGQGPSGANVLTFGAGSRLTVL.

As regards this clone: This CDR3 is also generated by other DNA sequences in the sample. This sequence joins TRBV5-1 and TRBJ1-1, with D perhaps TRBD1 (5 bases). There are 13 residues in the CDR3. V lost 0 bases to trimming and J lost 7 bases, with 10 bases between them. The germline V gene has CDR1 SGHRS and CDR2 YFSETQ. The CDR3 bases are TGCGCCAGCAGCTTGGAGGGGAGGGGTGAAGCTTTCTTT. It translates to CASSLEGRGEAFF.

The J gene is TRBJ1-2, the V gene TRBV18; D may be TRBD1 (6 bases). The germline V gene encodes CDR1 KGHSH and CDR2 LQKENI. V lost 6 bases and J 7 bases, leaving 15 bases between the germline ends. This CDR3 comprises 13 residues. CDR3 protein: CASSERGAGGYTF. The CDR3 nucleotides are TGTGCCAGCTCGGAGCGGGGGGCCGGTGGCTACACCTTC.

J is TRBJ1-2 and V is TRBV7-9; 9 bases agree with TRBD1. Per the germline V gene, CDR1 is SEHNR and CDR2 is FQNEAQ (reference sequence). The V and J ends lost 4 bases and 6 bases, in that order; junction bases with no gene match: 9. The CDR3 extends over 15 amino acids. DNA of the CDR3: TGTGCCAGCAGCTCCCCCCGGGACAGGGTAGATGGCTACACCTTC. It codes for CASSSPRDRVDGYTF. The entire variable domain, with the rest obtained from reference TRBV7-9 and TRBJ1-2, is as follows: DTGVSQNPRHKITKRGQNVTFRCDPISEHNRLYWYRQTLGQGPEFLTYFQNEAQLEKSRLLSDRFSAERPKGSFSTLEIQRTEQGDSAMYLCASSSPRDRVDGYTFGSGTRLTVV.